The entry that follows covers one T cell receptor (beta chain) sequence. The data were obtained in a study of blood T cell repertoires in COVID-19. Living in roughly 23 US areas, the participants were between about 18 and 100 years of age. Some clones are missing from TCRdb's copy, which holds only in-frame ones; the method was immunoSEQ multiplex PCR. This sample has about 240,000 clones; around 88% occur once, and the top ten carry roughly 8.6%. Germline values: CDR1 MRHNA, CDR2 SNTAGT. V dropped 3 bases and J dropped 3 bases, with 9 bases sitting between them. The CDR3 covers 13 residues. J is TRBJ2-7 and V is TRBV6-4; maybe TRBD2 (6 bases). The TCR originated in a man between 35 and 55 years old who had recovered from COVID-19. Material: PBMCs or T cells enriched from blood (not recorded which). Here the CDR3 DNA reads TGTGCCAGCAGTGAACTAGCAGGCTACGAGCAGTACTTC. Amino acid sequence: CASSELAGYEQYF.